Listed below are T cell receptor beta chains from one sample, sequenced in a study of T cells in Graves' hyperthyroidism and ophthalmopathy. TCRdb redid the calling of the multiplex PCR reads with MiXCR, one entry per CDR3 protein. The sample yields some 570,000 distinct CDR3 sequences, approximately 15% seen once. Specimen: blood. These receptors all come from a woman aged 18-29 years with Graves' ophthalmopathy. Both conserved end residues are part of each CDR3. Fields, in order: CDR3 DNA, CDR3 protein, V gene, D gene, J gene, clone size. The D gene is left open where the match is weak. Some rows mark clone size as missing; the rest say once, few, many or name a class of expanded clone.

DNA: TGTGCCAGCAGCCTCCACAAAATACCGGGACAGGGGCCCCACAATGAGCAGTTCTTC
CDR3: CASSLHKIPGQGPHNEQFF
V: TRBV7-9
D: TRBD1
J: TRBJ2-1
size: many

DNA: TGTGCCAGCAGACTAGCGGGAGGGGTAGAGACCCAGTACTTC
CDR3: CASRLAGGVETQYF
V: TRBV6-1
D: TRBD2
J: TRBJ2-5
size: -

DNA: TGTGCCAGCAGTGTGGACAGTATGTACCAAGAGACCCAGTACTTC
CDR3: CASSVDSMYQETQYF
V: TRBV2
D: -
J: TRBJ2-5
size: many

DNA: TGTGCCAGCAGTTTCGGGGGCGAACAGCCCCAGCATTTT
CDR3: CASSFGGEQPQHF
V: TRBV12-3/TRBV12-4
D: -
J: TRBJ1-5
size: many

DNA: TGTGCCAGCAGCCCCTTAGGCAGCTTCACAGATACGCAGTATTTT
CDR3: CASSPLGSFTDTQYF
V: TRBV7-6
D: -
J: TRBJ2-3
size: many

DNA: TGTGCCAGCGCCAGAGATAATTCACCCCTCCACTTT
CDR3: CASARDNSPLHF
V: TRBV2
D: -
J: TRBJ1-6
size: many

DNA: TGCGCCAGCAGCTCGCAGGGAGGATACGAGCAGTTCTTC
CDR3: CASSSQGGYEQFF
V: TRBV4-1
D: -
J: TRBJ2-1
size: -

DNA: TGTGCCAGCAGCCCAGATTTGGGACAGGGGGCAGTCAAAACCTACGAGCAGTACTTC
CDR3: CASSPDLGQGAVKTYEQYF
V: TRBV14
D: TRBD1
J: TRBJ2-7
size: -

DNA: TGTGCCTGGAGTGAGAGGGACTACAATGAGCAGTTCTTC
CDR3: CAWSERDYNEQFF
V: TRBV30
D: -
J: TRBJ2-1
size: many

DNA: TGTGCCAGCAAGGACGAGACGACGAACACTGAAGCTTTCTTT
CDR3: CASKDETTNTEAFF
V: TRBV2
D: -
J: TRBJ1-1
size: many